The entry below describes one TCR beta chain. No antigen is known for it. Within one base of it there is no much larger clone, and no base qualities were kept. The library was built by means of the immunoSEQ multiplex PCR assay. The multiplex PCR relied on a mix of 60 forward primers for TCR Vbeta segments and 13 reverse primers for TCR Jbeta segments. The CDR3 region of rearranged TCR beta genes was amplified from genomic DNA by a multiplex PCR assay. Amplified TCR beta libraries were sequenced as 87-base-pair reads on the Illumina HiSeq System. As for the original processing: In a later analysis, around 80 million unique TCR beta chains were counted across the 666 repertoires, and roughly 11 million of these chains were shared by at least two donors. Raw reads were error-corrected and collapsed into unique sequences by a nearest-neighbor algorithm in which closely related sequences were merged to remove PCR and sequencing errors. V, D and J gene segments were assigned by aligning CDR3 sequences to IMGT reference sequences. For a sequence to be retained, a match of at least six nucleotides to both a V gene segment and a J gene segment was required. Rearrangements were called productive when the CDR3 lacked stop codons and stayed in frame with V and J; all others were non-productive. Following IMGT convention, CDR3 was defined as the stretch from the second conserved V-encoded cysteine up to the conserved J-encoded phenylalanine. The earlier analysis of 500 to 750 of the donors excluded any sequence lacking an unambiguous match to a single V gene segment. In an earlier analysis of a few hundred of the donors, a V segment was called functional when productive rearrangements were above 56.7%, and segregating when the standard deviation between donors exceeded 5%. To diagnose cytomegalovirus status from the catalog of TCR beta chain sequences, a statistical classification framework was built. In a later analysis, V and J genes were assigned by comparing TCR nucleotide sequences against IMGT/GENE-DB human TR gene sequences. Using the TCRdist pipeline, a later analysis assigned CDR3 sequences along with most-parsimonious VDJ recombination scenarios. In a later analysis, each TCR beta chain was defined by its CDR3 amino acid sequence together with its V-gene family, and reads lacking a unique V-gene family were excluded. In a later analysis, 500 to 650 highly shared, low-generation-probability nucleotide sequences were removed to address suspected cross-contamination and a sequencing artifact. A later analysis calculated a clonal expansion index for each public chain from normalized within-repertoire ranks of inferred template counts. In a later analysis, generation probabilities were computed using a VDJ recombination model fitted to out-of-frame rearrangements, and the results were checked against IGoR. Hypergeometric tests were used in a later analysis to score TCR-TCR, TCR-HLA and TCR-CMV co-occurrence, with a repertoire-size bias correction applied to the TCR pairs. In a later analysis, false discovery rates were estimated by permuting HLA or CMV assignments 20 times. In a later analysis, co-occurring TCRs were grouped using DBSCAN, with TCRdist sequence similarity added in when clustering inside HLA-allele-positive subsets. Repertoires with fewer than 30,000 or more than 120,000 public chains were left out of co-occurrence clustering, as were four to six repertoires with anomalous nucleotide sharing. TCRdb holds this immuneACCESS table with in-frame rearrangements only. Some clones are missing; in checked studies, unresolved V genes explain under half, and the rest has no known cause. V and J calls and clone size are those listed in that table; D and trimming were worked out from the DNA. This sample is represented by about 170,000 clones; 65% to 85% of them were singletons. 2.5% to 3.5% of the sample rests with the top ten.

Taken from cysteine to phenylalanine, the CDR3 has 18 residues. Only the CDR3 region is kept as DNA, spanning 54 bases read in frame from base 1. V loses 3 bases, J loses 0 bases, and the germline ends lie 19 bases apart. Reading the germline V gene (reference sequence) gives CDR1 MNHEY and CDR2 SMNVEV. The cohort was made up of approximately 670 healthy bone marrow donors. At the time of sampling, all cohort members were nominally healthy, though unrecorded immune exposures were likely present. The donor tested CMV seropositive and was one of the 289 seropositive cohort members. Every donor gave a peripheral blood sample, and the peripheral blood mononuclear cells from that sample were used for TCR beta sequencing. The Qiagen DNeasy Blood Extraction Kit was used to extract genomic DNA from the blood cell samples. The data stem from a study of cytomegalovirus exposure and HLA in healthy donors (dated by TCRdb to between 2016 and 2019). Regarding the research as a whole: According to an earlier analysis of 587 of the donors, some 180 million T cells yielded over 100 million unique TCR beta sequences and about 300 Gb of sequence data. Approximately 300 gigabases of sequencing data and 70 million to 100 million unique TCR sequences made up an early release that covered approximately 650 HLA-typed donors. Of the approximately 370 genotyped donors, 80% to 90% were placed in the genetic ancestry cluster associated with self-reported Caucasian donors. The study aimed to test whether cataloging public T cell receptors could reveal signatures of past pathogen exposure. Using immunosequencing, the study profiled T cell repertoires from 666 subjects and related those repertoires to cytomegalovirus serostatus. Along with the approximately 600-subject first cohort, a separate validation cohort of more than 90 different subjects was used. High-throughput TCR immunosequencing, statistical association of individual TCRs with disease status, and machine learning were combined to predict cytomegalovirus infection status. A later analysis re-analyzed previously published TCR beta repertoires from 600 to 850 donors and added high-resolution HLA genotyping to study TCR occurrence patterns. Rather than using new phenotypic data, the later analysis identified candidate immune exposures from TCR beta sequences and from how often those sequences occurred across donors. In an earlier analysis of more than 550 of the donors, high-throughput TCR beta sequencing was used to judge whether each TCR beta V gene segment behaved as functional or pseudogenic. Donor age, sex, ethnicity and CMV serostatus were compiled alongside the repertoire data. A later genetic analysis took genome-wide SNP genotypes for about 65% of the roughly 670 donors and used that subset as a discovery cohort. Every repertoire in the discovery cohort had been generated on one and the same sequencing platform. Both class I and class II loci were covered by HLA typing, at four-digit resolution. The number of donors typed differed by locus, with roughly 629-640 for A, B, C, DRB1 and DQB1, 522 for DQA1, nearly 610 for DPA1, and about 450 for DPB1. About 5 DR-DQ haplotypes were handled as single units for association and clustering, since linkage in the cohort was strong. On average, 235,054 unique TCR beta nucleotide sequences were sequenced per donor among 300 to 500 genotyped donors of the cohort, with roughly 18% of those sequences being non-productive. Results the study describes overall, beyond this receptor: The 87-base-pair reads could not distinguish some IMGT-functional V segments, including TRBV6-2 and TRBV6-3, so those segments were excluded. Most TCR sequences were seen in very few donors, while some public TCRs were found in many individuals. Because HLA typing was missing for some donors at each locus, association tests included only the typed subset. Correlated functional status among segregating V segments might reflect linkage disequilibrium, but an unknown experimental factor could not be ruled out. Specific HLA alleles were associated with 15,000 to 20,000 TCR beta sequences at a false discovery rate of 0.05 in a later analysis. In vitro tests confirmed that three of the cytomegalovirus-associated TCR beta chains recognize cytomegalovirus antigens. A group of highly shared sequence variants was considered likely to be a technical artifact of the sequencing pipeline. In both the original and validation cohorts, the classifier was reported to diagnose cytomegalovirus status with high specificity and sensitivity. A later analysis found that most CMV-associated TCR beta chains appeared HLA-restricted, with HLA associations seemingly driven largely by CMV exposure. Broadly in line with IMGT annotations, most TCR beta V segments showed up in productive rearrangements about 87% or about 30% of the time in an earlier analysis of about 500 of the donors. A later analysis found that HLA-associated TCR beta chains were more clonally expanded and had lower generation probabilities than equally common non-associated chains. Strong co-occurrence of HLA alleles, especially DR and DQ, made assigning TCR associations to individual alleles difficult. The study gave a list of about 160 TCR beta chains associated with cytomegalovirus. In a later genetic analysis, a missense DCLRE1C variant was associated with V-gene and J-gene trimming of TCR beta chains, and the association was replicated in an independent cohort. A further reported finding was that TCR beta sequences accurately predicted the HLA-A and HLA-B alleles for most subjects in the first cohort. Immune exposure information for the cohort was limited to CMV serostatus. According to a later genetic analysis, donors in an Asian-associated ancestry cluster had fewer N-insertions in productive TCRs than the approximately 630-donor mean. Over 15 rarely observed V segments, including chromosome 9 orphons, were excluded from the earlier analysis of 550 to 700 of the donors because counts were too low. It was suggested by the authors that the approach could potentially be generalized to other disease states and immunological phenotypes. The cohort was sequenced for TCR beta chains only, and without alpha or paired-chain data the features that could be detected were limited. In a later analysis, TCR association rates were found to vary across HLA loci, with the most associated TCRs seen for DRB1 alleles and the fewest for HLA-C alleles. Presence/absence analyses assumed roughly uniform sequencing depth across donors, an assumption that may not hold. Several of the top co-occurrence clusters appeared to be linked to parvovirus B19, influenza, CMV and Epstein-Barr virus, according to a later analysis.

The sequencing input was PBMCs. The clonotype originates from a woman aged 45 to 65 in good health and CMV-seropositive. Rearrangement joined TRBV27 to TRBJ2-3; 7 matching bases give a weak D call of TRBD2. This receptor has the CDR3 CASSFGRRAGASTDTQYF. The DNA sequence is given as TGTGCCAGCAGTTTCGGTCGGCGGGCGGGGGCTAGCACAGATACGCAGTATTTT.